These 29 T cell receptor beta chains originate from one sample sequenced in a study of blood T cell repertoires in COVID-19. Assay used: immunoSEQ multiplex PCR; TCRdb lists only in-frame clones, some missing. The sample holds about 180,000 clones; approximately 89% are singletons and the top ten take 4%. Source material: peripheral blood. Source of these receptors: a woman aged 25 to 45 with acute or convalescent COVID-19.

CDR3 amino acids: CSVGWTAGNTIYF. DNA of the CDR3: TGCAGCGTTGGCTGGACAGCTGGAAACACCATATATTTT. The chain employs TRBV29-1 and TRBJ1-3; tentative D call: TRBD1 (6 bases). Trimming shortened V by 4 bases and J by 2 bases, and 9 bases separated the two germline ends. From germline, CDR1 is SQVTM and CDR2 ANQGSEA. The CDR3 loop spans 13 amino acids.

About this clone: The sample holds other DNA sequences that translate to the same CDR3. The rearrangement uses TRBV12-3 or TRBV12-4 and TRBJ2-6; no clear D. The CDR3 loop spans 13 amino acids. Trimming left V 7 bases short and J 2 bases short, with 6 bases between. In nucleotides, the CDR3 is TGTGCCAGCACCCTCGCTGGGGCCAACGTCCTGACTTTC. The encoded protein is CASTLAGANVLTF.

This chain uses TRBV4-2 with TRBJ2-7; 10 nucleotides align to TRBD1. V lost 0 bases and J lost 12; bases outside the gene matches: 5. There are 13 residues in the CDR3. Germline CDR1 LGHNA, CDR2 YNFKEQ. For the CDR3, the DNA is TGTGCCAGCAGCCAAGACCGGGACAGGGGCCTGTACTTC. Encoded protein: CASSQDRDRGLYF.

The chain employs TRBV5-1 and TRBJ2-7; no clear D. With 1 base removed from V and 2 bases from J, the gap between germline ends came to 4 bases. The CDR3 length is 12 residues. From germline, CDR1 is SGHRS and CDR2 YFSETQ. The CDR3 sequence: CASSLSPYEQYF. As DNA, the CDR3 is TGCGCCAGCAGCTTGTCTCCCTACGAGCAGTACTTC. Full variable domain (outside the CDR3, taken from reference TRBV5-1 and TRBJ2-7): KAGVTQTPRYLIKTRGQQVTLSCSPISGHRSVSWYQQTPGQGLQFLFEYFSETQRNKGNFPGRFSGRQFSNSRSEMNVSTLELGDSALYLCASSLSPYEQYFGPGTRLTVT.

This clone appeared once. The rearrangement uses TRBV5-1 and TRBJ2-7, with D possibly matching TRBD1 (7 bases). The CDR3 covers 13 residues. From germline, CDR1 is SGHRS and CDR2 YFSETQ. Trimming cost V 4 bases and J 3 bases, with 11 bases left between them. CDR3 sequence: CASSGGTDYEQYF. In DNA form, the CDR3 reads TGCGCCAGCAGCGGGGGGACAGACTACGAGCAGTACTTC.

This chain uses TRBV13 with TRBJ2-1, with TRBD2 as a possible D gene (5 bases). V was trimmed by 4 bases and J by 7 bases, leaving 20 bases between them. This CDR3 region has 16 residues. CDR1 and CDR2 from the germline V gene are PRHDT and FYEKMQ (reference sequence). CDR3 loop: CASSSGLGGDENEQFF. The CDR3 DNA reads as TGTGCCAGCAGCTCCGGCCTAGGAGGCGACGAGAATGAGCAGTTCTTC.

A few counts support this clone. This chain joins TRBV21-1 and TRBJ1-4. TRBV21-1 is labeled a pseudogene. This CDR3 comprises 13 residues. CDR3 DNA sequence: TGTGCCAGCAGCAAACGGTGTAATGAAAAACTGTTTTTT. Protein: CASSKRCNEKLFF.

The chain employs TRBV7-2 and TRBJ1-2; D gene ambiguous. V lost 5 bases and J 7 bases, leaving 11 bases between the germline ends. Per germline, CDR1 SGHTA and CDR2 FQGNSA. CDR3 size: 12 residues. The CDR3 region is CASSRFSGGYTF. CDR3 coding DNA: TGTGCCAGCAGCCGATTTTCAGGTGGCTACACCTTC.

To note about this clone: The junction departs from germline at one end; a sequencing error may be responsible. V usage is TRBV6-1 and J usage is TRBJ1-6; 7 nucleotides agree with TRBD1. Per the germline V gene, CDR1 is MNHNS and CDR2 is SASEGT. The CDR3 loop spans 15 amino acids. DNA of the CDR3: TGTGCCAGCAGAGAAGACCGGGACAGTAATTCACCCCTCCACTTT. It codes for CASREDRDSNSPLHF.

The V and J genes are TRBV5-1 and TRBJ1-1; 7 nucleotides align to TRBD1. J was trimmed by 6 bases and V by 4 bases; bases with no gene match: 12. This CDR3 is 15 amino acids long. Germline CDR1 SGHRS, CDR2 YFSETQ. In DNA, the CDR3 is TGCGCCAGCAGCCAACTCGACAGGGAGGCCGCTGAAGCTTTCTTT. It codes for CASSQLDREAAEAFF.

The chain joins TRBV5-1 to TRBJ1-1; tentatively, D is TRBD1 (6 bases). The CDR3 consists of 13 residues. V lost 6 bases and J lost 0, with 9 bases in between. The germline CDR1 and CDR2 sequences are SGHRS and YFSETQ. CDR3 sequence: CASTRDMNTEAFF. The CDR3, as DNA: TGCGCCAGCACAAGGGACATGAACACTGAAGCTTTCTTT.

This chain connects TRBV7-9 to TRBJ2-7, with D possibly TRBD2 on 6 matching bases. CDR1 is SEHNR, CDR2 FQNEAQ, per germline (reference sequence). The length of the CDR3 is 13 residues. Trimming removed 3 bases from V and 1 base from J, with 7 bases in between. In nucleotides, the CDR3 is TGTGCCAGCAGCTTTAGCGGTTCCTACGAGCAGTACTTC. Amino acids: CASSFSGSYEQYF.

The rearrangement joins TRBV21-1 to TRBJ2-4; the D segment call TRBD2 is taken from the table without a DNA check. TRBV21-1 is annotated as a pseudogene. This CDR3 contains 15 residues. CDR3 DNA: TGTGCCAGCATCTTGGTAGAGGTTTCCAAAAACATTCAGTACTTC. It encodes CASILVEVSKNIQYF.

This chain uses TRBV7-2 with TRBJ2-4; a possible D gene is TRBD1 (5 bases). V gave up 2 bases and J gave up 5 bases, with 7 bases separating them. Germline-derived CDR1 and CDR2 are SGHTA and FQGNSA. The CDR3 extends over 13 amino acids. In DNA, the CDR3 is TGTGCCAGCAGCTTACTGGGGCAAAACATTCAGTACTTC. Translating it yields CASSLLGQNIQYF.

The CDR3 DNA is TGTGCCAGCTCACCAACAGGGGGGCCGGCGGTTGGCTACACCTTC. This translates into CASSPTGGPAVGYTF. The V and J genes are TRBV18 and TRBJ1-2; 8 bases are shared with TRBD1. The CDR3 runs to 15 residues. Germline V gives CDR1 KGHSH, CDR2 LQKENI. Trimming cost V 2 bases and J 7 bases; bases outside gene matches: 9.

The DNA for the CDR3 is TGTGCCAGCAGCTTAATTAGGGGAATGTTTAGAGATGAAAAACTGTTTTTT. This encodes CASSLIRGMFRDEKLFF. The chain is built from TRBV7-9 and TRBJ1-4; weak D call: TRBD1 (5 bases). Trimming stripped 2 bases from V and 6 bases from J, with 19 bases between. Germline V gene data show CDR1 as SEHNR and CDR2 as FQNEAQ (reference sequence). The CDR3 spans 17 residues.

The chain is built from TRBV28 and TRBJ2-1, with 11 nucleotides matching TRBD2. The ends lost 2 bases at V and 8 bases at J; junction bases unmatched: 5. Looked up from germline, CDR1 is MDHEN and CDR2 is SYDVKM. The CDR3 has 15 amino acids. CDR3 sequence (DNA): TGTGCCAGCAGTTTACCCGGGACTAGCGGCCATGAGCAGTTCTTC. Residues: CASSLPGTSGHEQFF.

The V gene is TRBV5-4, the J gene TRBJ1-1; TRBD1 agrees at 11 bases. Germline CDR1 SGHNT, CDR2 YYREEE (reference sequence). The trim removed 4 bases at V and 8 bases at J, leaving 7 bases unmatched. This CDR3 is 14 amino acids long. Here the CDR3 reads CASSPAGQGAEAFF. The CDR3, as DNA: TGTGCCAGCAGCCCCGCCGGACAGGGGGCGGAAGCTTTCTTT.

The genes are TRBV6-5 and TRBJ2-7; D unclear. CDR1 and CDR2 from the germline V gene are MNHEY and SVGAGI. This CDR3 has 11 amino acids. The V gene lost 6 bases and the J gene lost 6 bases, with 9 bases spanning the gap. DNA of the CDR3: TGTGCCAGCAGCACACAAACCGAGCAGTACTTC. Protein product: CASSTQTEQYF.

The rearrangement links TRBV18 to TRBJ2-2; 7 positions match TRBD1. The CDR3 contains 15 residues. Looked up from germline, CDR1 is KGHSH and CDR2 is LQKENI. Trimming took 2 bases from V and 7 from J; bases not matched to a gene: 7. The CDR3 sequence: CASSPMRGLGGELFF. DNA of the CDR3: TGTGCCAGCTCACCAATGAGGGGGCTCGGCGGGGAGCTGTTTTTT.

This sequence joins TRBV28 and TRBJ1-2, with D possibly being TRBD1 (6 bases). The CDR3 extends over 13 amino acids. Germline assignment: CDR1 MDHEN and CDR2 SYDVKM. Deletions cut 8 bases from V and 4 bases from J, with 14 bases between. CDR3 loop: CASGGRAGYGYTF. The CDR3 DNA reads as TGTGCCAGCGGGGGCAGGGCCGGCTATGGCTACACCTTC.

This clone was found once. V and J are TRBV4-1 and TRBJ2-7; 13 bases align to TRBD2. CDR1 and CDR2 from the germline V gene are MGHRA and YSYEKL. Trimming took 4 bases from V and 4 from J; bases not matched to a gene: 4. This CDR3 spans 15 amino acids. The CDR3 loop reads CASSLTSGRTYEQYF. DNA of the CDR3: TGCGCCAGCAGCCTGACTAGCGGGAGGACTTACGAGCAGTACTTC.

The chain employs TRBV5-5 and TRBJ1-5, with D unclear. The V end lost 2 bases, the J end lost 7 bases, and 16 bases lay between the germline ends. This CDR3 is 15 amino acids long. The germline V gene encodes CDR1 SGHKS and CDR2 YYEKEE (reference sequence). The CDR3 DNA reads TGTGCCAGCAGCTTCGGGGTTCTCGAAATCCAGCCCCAGCATTTT. Its translation: CASSFGVLEIQPQHF.

The chain carries TRBV6-5 and TRBJ1-1; D gene uncertain. CDR3 length: 15 amino acids. CDR1 MNHEY and CDR2 SVGAGI come from the germline V gene. V was shortened by 0 bases and J by 3 bases, with 11 bases between the two germline ends. The CDR3 loop is CASSYSSRRDTEAFF. The CDR3 DNA sequence: TGTGCCAGCAGTTACTCGAGTAGGAGGGACACTGAAGCTTTCTTT.

The chain uses TRBV29-1 and TRBJ2-6; 7 bases are shared with TRBD1. This CDR3 has 14 residues. The V gene end was trimmed by 4 bases and the J gene end by 3 bases; junction bases not matched to a gene: 3. Germline CDR1 reads SQVTM; CDR2 reads ANQGSEA. DNA for the CDR3: TGCAGCGTTGGGGACAGACGTGGGGCCAACGTCCTGACTTTC. This sequence encodes CSVGDRRGANVLTF.

This chain joins TRBV2 and TRBJ2-2; possibly TRBD2 for D (6 bases). CDR1 is SNHLY, CDR2 FYNNEI, per germline. The CDR3 spans 13 residues. The germline V and J ends were trimmed by 8 bases and 4 bases, with 11 bases remaining between them. This chain's CDR3 is CASRDSLTGELFF. CDR3 coding DNA: TGTGCCAGCCGGGACTCTCTCACCGGGGAGCTGTTTTTT.

The chain combines TRBV3-1 (or the pseudogene TRBV3-2) with TRBJ1-3; no firm D call. CDR3 size: 13 residues. The V end lost 2 bases, the J end lost 7 bases, and 9 bases lay between the germline ends. Germline CDR1 and CDR2: LGHDT and YNNKEL (reference sequence). Written as DNA, the CDR3 is TGTGCCAGCAGCCAACAAGGACTTAACACCATATATTTT. It translates to CASSQQGLNTIYF.

The table lists this clone with a count of one. The rearrangement joins TRBV5-1 to TRBJ1-2; D gene uncertain. CDR3 length: 15 residues. Germline values: CDR1 SGHRS, CDR2 YFSETQ. Trimming shortened V by 4 bases and J by 4 bases, and 17 bases separated the two germline ends. The CDR3 is CASSDPLQFFYGYTF. CDR3 DNA sequence: TGCGCCAGCAGCGACCCTTTACAGTTCTTCTATGGCTACACCTTC.

The V gene is TRBV7-8, the J gene TRBJ2-1; a weak D match, TRBD2 (5 bases). This CDR3 comprises 16 residues. The V end lost 3 bases, the J end lost 7 bases, and 19 bases lay between the germline ends. The germline V gene encodes CDR1 SGHVS and CDR2 FQNEAQ. CDR3 sequence reads: CASSFGGPVNLNEQFF. The CDR3 nucleotides are TGTGCCAGCAGCTTTGGCGGGCCCGTAAACCTAAATGAGCAGTTCTTC.